This record looks at one T cell receptor beta chain sequence and its context. There is no known antigen for this receptor. Base qualities are not provided; no much larger clone lies one nucleotide away. The sample belongs to a study of blood T cells in healthy people across ages (dated by TCRdb to the mid-2010s). About the study as a whole: In model experiments, roughly one uniquely barcoded TCR beta cDNA molecule per two T cells was captured by template switching. To track age-related changes in TCR beta repertoire diversity, the study relied on deep sequencing normalized with unique cDNA molecular identifiers. Four age groups were formed from the donors: young (average about 16 years), middle-aged (around 39), aged (around 68) and long-lived (more than 75). Donors of different ages were randomly distributed across sequencing lanes to avoid experimental bias. Two additional independent replicas of 1 million unique cDNA reads from the same blood draw were analyzed for two donors (one aged 18 to 29 and one aged 80 or older).

Sequences SGHRS (CDR1) and YFSETQ (CDR2) are obtained from the germline V gene. Counted from cysteine to phenylalanine, this CDR3 has 15 amino acids. The sequence is cut down to CDR3 DNA, 45 bases in frame from base 1. V sheds 5 bases and J sheds 0 bases, leaving 13 bases between their ends. The approximately 41 donors, aged about 6 to 90 years, were systemically healthy Caucasian individuals from Russia. Ten milliliters of peripheral blood were drawn from each donor into EDTA-treated Vacutainer tubes. Ficoll-Paque density-gradient centrifugation was used to isolate PBMCs, with at least 6.5 million per sample. Total RNA, at least 5.5 micrograms per sample, was extracted from PBMCs with Trizol reagent. For every donor, an aliquot of PBMCs went through flow cytometry to measure the percentages of naive CD45RAhigh/CD27high T cells. The method behind the library was 5' RACE. The instrument was an Illumina HiSeq 2500. A second roughly 6 to 12 cycle PCR used a sample-barcoded 5' primer and a J-beta primer mix. A unique molecular identifier was introduced onto each TCR beta cDNA molecule by a template-switch 5' adaptor carrying 12 random nucleotides. Each sample yielded at least 2.5 million CDR3-containing paired-end reads. All of the RNA was converted into first-strand cDNA using the Mint cDNA synthesis kit, with a TRBC-specific oligonucleotide serving as the primer. Following uracil-DNA glycosylase treatment, a first 18-cycle PCR with universal primers M1SS and BC2_uni_R was performed on all cDNA. As for the original processing: For normalization, 1 million high-quality reads, each with a distinct molecular identifier, were randomly selected from each sample. Instead of being binned into consensus sequences, reads with shared molecular identifiers were discarded. CDR3 identification, clonotype clustering and error correction used MiTCR with a Q25 quality threshold and the strictest error-elimination algorithm. A nonparametric unseen species model with Euler transformation was used to estimate a lower bound on total TCR beta diversity. TCRdb handled the public reads itself, with Q25 trimming in fastp and clone calling in MiXCR, and kept productive beta chains. Rows merge per CDR3 protein into single entries with the most common DNA and genes. The V and J calls shown here were made by TCRdb, not taken from the authors' results. In this sample the table shows some 1.5 million distinct CDR3 sequences, roughly 28% of which occur a single time. Clones ranked in the top ten supply roughly 8% of the sample.

What the research found in general, with its limitations: Estimates of total diversity based on one million sequenced T cells were considered lower bounds and underestimates. Compared with the aged group, the long-lived group had more naive CD4+ T cells, fewer expanded clones and increased TCR diversity, suggesting age selection. Conclusive comparison of naive and antigen-experienced compartments was prevented by the profiling of bulk unsorted PBMCs. Donor CMV infection status was unknown, potentially confounding age-related changes in expanded clonotypes. Observed TCR beta diversity per million T cells fell roughly linearly with age, and a significant reduction was already apparent by age about 36. The percentage of naive T cells measured by flow cytometry correlated strongly with observed TCR beta diversity.

This receptor was identified in a woman between 25 and 40 years old in good health. The rearrangement joined TRBV5-1 to TRBJ2-3; possibly the D gene is TRBD2, per 5 matching bases. Sequencing input: blood. This receptor has the CDR3 CASSRFPGSTDTQYF. The DNA sequence reads TGCGCCAGCAGTCGATTCCCGGGAAGCACAGATACGCAGTATTTT.